The text below deals with one T cell receptor beta chain. Researchers took RNA transcripts and amplified the TCR beta CDR3 regions from them. When the TCR CDR3 underwent first-round RT-PCR, the HTBI primer set was used. TCRdb reprocessed the multiplex PCR reads with MiXCR, giving one entry per CDR3 protein. The data contain 530,000 or so distinct CDR3 sequences, around 42% of them singletons. Germline values: CDR1 SGHTA, CDR2 FQGTGA. The V end was cut by 4 bases, the J end by 5 bases, with 12 bases between. The CDR3 contains 13 residues. The sample originates from a study of T cells in Graves' hyperthyroidism and ophthalmopathy.

Material: peripheral blood or thyroid tissue (not recorded which). This TCR derives from a woman aged 18-29 years with Graves' hyperthyroidism. The rearrangement links TRBV7-3 to TRBJ2-7, with D hard to call. As DNA, the CDR3 is TGTGCCAGCAGCTCAGATCCGCAGGACGAGCAGTACTTC. Its protein product is CASSSDPQDEQYF.